This T cell receptor (beta chain) appears in the sequencing data of a study of identical twins. Overall study findings and caveats: A cross-sectional statistical analysis, not follow-up of the same donors, supported the conclusions.

This CDR3 is built from 9 residues. V shed 3 bases and J shed 10 bases, with 3 bases lying between them. Comments on this clonotype: As yet, its antigen is unknown.

A template switching step contributed a universal primer site, while unique molecular identifiers were present in the cDNA. TCRdb reprocessed the 5' RACE reads with MiXCR, giving one entry per CDR3 protein. The sample lists roughly 770,000 distinct CDR3 sequences; about 20% were seen once. Another study also made use of these data, one on T cells expressing NK-cell markers. That study adds: Among the eight sequenced donors, seven tested HCMV-seropositive and one tested seronegative. Dominant NKG2C+ clonotypes made up roughly 1.0-7.0% of CD8+ T cells in roughly 6 donors.

The chain carries TRBV12-3 or TRBV12-4 and TRBJ1-1; D is undetermined. This TCR was sampled from a woman younger than 30 in good health. The specimen sequenced was PBMCs. CDR3 in amino acids: CASSLGAFF. DNA for the CDR3: TGTGCCAGCAGTTTGGGAGCTTTCTTT.